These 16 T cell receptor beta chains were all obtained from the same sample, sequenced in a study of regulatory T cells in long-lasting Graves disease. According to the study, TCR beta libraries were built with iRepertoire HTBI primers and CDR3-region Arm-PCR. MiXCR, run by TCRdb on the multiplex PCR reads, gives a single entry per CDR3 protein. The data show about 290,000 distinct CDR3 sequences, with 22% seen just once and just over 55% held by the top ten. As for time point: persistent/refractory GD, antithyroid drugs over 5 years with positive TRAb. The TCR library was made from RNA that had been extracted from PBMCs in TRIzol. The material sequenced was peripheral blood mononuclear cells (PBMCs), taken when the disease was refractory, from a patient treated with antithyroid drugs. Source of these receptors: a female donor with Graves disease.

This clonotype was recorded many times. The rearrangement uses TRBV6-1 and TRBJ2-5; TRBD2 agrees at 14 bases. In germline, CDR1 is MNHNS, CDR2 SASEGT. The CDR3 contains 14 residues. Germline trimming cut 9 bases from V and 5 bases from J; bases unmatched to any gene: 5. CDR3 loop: CASGLAGGLETQYF. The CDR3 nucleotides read TGTGCCAGTGGACTAGCGGGAGGTCTGGAGACCCAGTACTTC.

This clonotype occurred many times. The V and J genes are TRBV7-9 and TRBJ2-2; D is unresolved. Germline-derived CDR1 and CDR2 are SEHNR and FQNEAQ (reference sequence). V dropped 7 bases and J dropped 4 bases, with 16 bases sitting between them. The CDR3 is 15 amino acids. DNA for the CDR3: TGTGCCAGCACCCTCTCAGCCTGGGGCACCGGGGAGCTGTTTTTT. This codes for CASTLSAWGTGELFF. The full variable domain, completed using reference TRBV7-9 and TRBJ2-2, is DTGVSQNPRHKITKRGQNVTFRCDPISEHNRLYWYRQTLGQGPEFLTYFQNEAQLEKSRLLSDRFSAERPKGSFSTLEIQRTEQGDSAMYLCASTLSAWGTGELFFGEGSRLTVL.

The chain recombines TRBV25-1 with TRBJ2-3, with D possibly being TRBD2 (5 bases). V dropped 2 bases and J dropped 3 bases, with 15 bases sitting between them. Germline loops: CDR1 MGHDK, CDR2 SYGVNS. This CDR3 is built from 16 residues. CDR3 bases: TGTGCCAGCAGTGAAATCAGCGGAGTCCGAACAGATACGCAGTATTTT. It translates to CASSEISGVRTDTQYF. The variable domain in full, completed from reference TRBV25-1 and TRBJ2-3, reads EADIYQTPRYLVIGTGKKITLECSQTMGHDKMYWYQQDPGMELHLIHYSYGVNSTEKGDLSSESTVSRIRTEHFPLTLESARPSHTSQYLCASSEISGVRTDTQYFGPGTRLTVL.

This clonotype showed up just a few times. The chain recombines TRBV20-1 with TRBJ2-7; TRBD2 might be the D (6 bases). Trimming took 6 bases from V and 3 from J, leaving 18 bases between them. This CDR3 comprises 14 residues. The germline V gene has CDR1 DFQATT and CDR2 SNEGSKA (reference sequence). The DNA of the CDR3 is TGCAGTGCGATACCTAGCGTCCTCGTCTACGAGCAGTACTTC. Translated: CSAIPSVLVYEQYF.

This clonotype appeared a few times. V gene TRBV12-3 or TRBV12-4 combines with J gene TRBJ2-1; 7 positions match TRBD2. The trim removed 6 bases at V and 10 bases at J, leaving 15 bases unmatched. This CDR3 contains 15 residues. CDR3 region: CASRPSSGKRGEQFF. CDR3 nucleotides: TGTGCCAGCAGGCCAAGCAGCGGGAAAAGGGGAGAGCAGTTCTTC.

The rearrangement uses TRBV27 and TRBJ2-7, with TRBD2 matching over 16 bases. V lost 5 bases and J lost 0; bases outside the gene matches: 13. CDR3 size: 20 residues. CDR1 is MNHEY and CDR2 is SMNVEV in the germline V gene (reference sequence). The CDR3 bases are TGTGCCAGCAGTCCCTTCACCGGGACTAGCGGGAGGGCTCCCTCCTACGAGCAGTACTTC. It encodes CASSPFTGTSGRAPSYEQYF.

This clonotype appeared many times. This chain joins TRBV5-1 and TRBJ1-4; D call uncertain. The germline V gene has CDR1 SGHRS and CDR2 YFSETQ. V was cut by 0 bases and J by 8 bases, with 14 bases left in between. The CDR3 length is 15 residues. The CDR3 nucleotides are TGCGCCAGCAGCTTGGACGCCGGTGGAGGCGAAAAACTGTTTTTT. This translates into CASSLDAGGGEKLFF. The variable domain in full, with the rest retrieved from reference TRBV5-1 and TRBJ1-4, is KAGVTQTPRYLIKTRGQQVTLSCSPISGHRSVSWYQQTPGQGLQFLFEYFSETQRNKGNFPGRFSGRQFSNSRSEMNVSTLELGDSALYLCASSLDAGGGEKLFFGSGTQLSVL.

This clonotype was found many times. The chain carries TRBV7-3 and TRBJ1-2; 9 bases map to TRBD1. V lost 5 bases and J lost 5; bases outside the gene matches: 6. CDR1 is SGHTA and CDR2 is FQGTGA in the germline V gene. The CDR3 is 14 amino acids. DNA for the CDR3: TGTGCCAGCAGCCCGGGGACAGGGCATTATGGCTACACCTTC. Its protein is CASSPGTGHYGYTF.

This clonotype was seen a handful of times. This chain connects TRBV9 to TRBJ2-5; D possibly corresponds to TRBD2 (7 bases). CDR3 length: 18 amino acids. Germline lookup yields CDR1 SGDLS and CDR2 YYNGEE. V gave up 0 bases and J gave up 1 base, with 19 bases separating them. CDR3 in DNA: TGTGCCAGCAGCGTAGGCGGGGGCCAATTCTCCTTCCAAGAGACCCAGTACTTC. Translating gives CASSVGGGQFSFQETQYF.

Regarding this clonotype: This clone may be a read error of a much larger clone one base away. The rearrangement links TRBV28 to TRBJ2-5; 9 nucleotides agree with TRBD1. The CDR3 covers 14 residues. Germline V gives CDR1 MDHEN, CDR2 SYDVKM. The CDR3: CASREGQGFFEQHF. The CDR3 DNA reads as TGTGCCAGCAGGGAGGGACAGGGTTTTTTCGAGCAGCACTTC. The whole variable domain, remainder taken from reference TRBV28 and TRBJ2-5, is DVKVTQSSRYLVKRTGEKVFLECVQDMDHENMFWYRQDPGLGLRLIYFSYDVKMKEKGDIPEGYSVSREKKERFSLILESASTNQTSMYLCASREGQGFFEQHFGPGTRLLVL.

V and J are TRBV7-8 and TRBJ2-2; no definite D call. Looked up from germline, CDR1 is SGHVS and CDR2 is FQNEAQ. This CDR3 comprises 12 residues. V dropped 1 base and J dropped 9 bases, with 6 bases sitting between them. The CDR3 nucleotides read TGTGCCAGCAGCTTAGTCCTGCGGGAGCTGTTTTTT. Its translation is CASSLVLRELFF.

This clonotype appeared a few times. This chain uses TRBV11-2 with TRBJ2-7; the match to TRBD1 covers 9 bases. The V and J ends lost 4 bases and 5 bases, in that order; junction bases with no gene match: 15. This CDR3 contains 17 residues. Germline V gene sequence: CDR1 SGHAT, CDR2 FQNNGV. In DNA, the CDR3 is TGTGCCAGCAGCTCAAAAGCAGCGACAGGGGGTCGCAACGAGCAGTACTTC. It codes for CASSSKAATGGRNEQYF. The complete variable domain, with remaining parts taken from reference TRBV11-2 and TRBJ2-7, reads EAGVAQSPRYKIIEKRQSVAFWCNPISGHATLYWYQQILGQGPKLLIQFQNNGVVDDSQLPKDRFSAERLKGVDSTLKIQPAKLEDSAVYLCASSSKAATGGRNEQYFGPGTRLTVT.

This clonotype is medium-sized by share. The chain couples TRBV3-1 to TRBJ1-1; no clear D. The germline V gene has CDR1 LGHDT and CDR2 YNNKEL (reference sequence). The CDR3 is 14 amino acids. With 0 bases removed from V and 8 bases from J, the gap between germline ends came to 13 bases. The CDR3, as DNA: TGTGCCAGCAGCCAAGAAAGGGAGTTCTCGGAAGCTTTCTTT. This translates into CASSQEREFSEAFF.

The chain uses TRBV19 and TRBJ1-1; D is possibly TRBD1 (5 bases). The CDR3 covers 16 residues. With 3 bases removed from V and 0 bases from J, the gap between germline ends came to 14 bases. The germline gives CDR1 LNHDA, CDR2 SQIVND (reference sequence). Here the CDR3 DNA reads TGTGCCAGTAGTATTTATGGGACTTCCTTGAACACTGAAGCTTTCTTT. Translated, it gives CASSIYGTSLNTEAFF.

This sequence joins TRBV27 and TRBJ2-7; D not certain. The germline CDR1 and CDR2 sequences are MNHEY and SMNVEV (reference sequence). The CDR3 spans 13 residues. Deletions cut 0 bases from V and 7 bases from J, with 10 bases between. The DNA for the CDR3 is TGTGCCAGCAGTTTATCGGGATCGAGGGAGCAGTACTTC. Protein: CASSLSGSREQYF.

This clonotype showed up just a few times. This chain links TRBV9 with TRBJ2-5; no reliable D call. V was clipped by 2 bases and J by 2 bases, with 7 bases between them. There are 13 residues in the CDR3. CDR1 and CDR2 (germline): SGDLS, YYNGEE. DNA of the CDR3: TGTGCCAGCAGCGTCCAACCTCAAGAGACCCAGTACTTC. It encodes CASSVQPQETQYF.